The next 18 T cell receptor beta chains were all read from a single sample in a study of beta chain features in type 1 diabetes. Reverse transcription of all isolated RNA meant that expressed TCRB transcripts were sequenced. Clones were sequenced by immunoSEQ multiplex PCR, and TCRdb holds only the in-frame ones, with some missing. Of about 130,000 clones in the sample, about 10% are singletons; the top ten hold about 0.66%. Input material: central memory CD4+ T cells from blood. Every receptor here comes from a young man in good health.

This chain joins TRBV5-6 and TRBJ1-5; 10 bases match TRBD1. The CDR3 contains 16 residues. In germline, CDR1 is SGHDT, CDR2 YYEEEE. Trimming took 2 bases from V and 3 from J; bases not matched to a gene: 5. DNA for the CDR3: TGTGCCAGCAGCTTCGGGACAGGGGCCAACAATCAGCCCCAGCATTTT. Its protein product is CASSFGTGANNQPQHF.

This clone was seen only a few times. The V and J genes are TRBV9 and TRBJ2-7, with TRBD1 matching 8 bases. V gave up 6 bases and J gave up 7 bases; unmatched junction bases: 15. The CDR3 length is 15 residues. CDR1 is SGDLS, CDR2 YYNGEE, per germline. The CDR3 sequence is CASTTSGGRGQEQYF. CDR3 coding DNA: TGTGCCAGCACCACAAGTGGGGGCAGGGGGCAGGAGCAGTACTTC.

The chain couples TRBV7-2 to TRBJ1-6; no reliable D call. Trimming left V 0 bases short and J 8 bases short, with 5 bases between. Germline loops: CDR1 SGHTA, CDR2 FQGNSA. The CDR3 covers 13 residues. The CDR3 loop reads CASSLAGDSPLHF. Here the CDR3 DNA reads TGTGCCAGCAGCTTAGCAGGAGATTCACCCCTCCACTTT.

The chain has TRBV5-4 and TRBJ2-2; 7 positions match TRBD2. In germline, CDR1 is SGHNT, CDR2 YYREEE (reference sequence). This CDR3 spans 15 amino acids. V shed 1 base and J 6 bases; nucleotides not matched to a gene: 6. CDR3 bases: TGTGCCAGCAGCTTGAATTGGGAGGGCTCCGGGGAGCTGTTTTTT. Its protein product is CASSLNWEGSGELFF.

This clone was recorded many times. The CDR3 ends on some other residue instead of the conserved phenylalanine or tryptophan, so this is likely a read error. It is unclear where the CDR3 begins or ends on the DNA, so no DNA is shown, and the CDR3 is as TCRdb lists it. This rearrangement joins TRBV29-1 to TRBJ2-3; the D segment call TRBD1 is taken from the table without a DNA check. Germline V gene lookup returns CDR1 SQVTM and CDR2 ANQGSEA. With termini counted, the CDR3 has 11 amino acids. The CDR3: CSVEGQGGLQV.

The chain couples TRBV1 to TRBJ2-3; the listed D gene, TRBD2, was not tested against the DNA. TRBV1 is given as a pseudogene. This CDR3 has 17 residues. The CDR3, as DNA: TGCACCAGCAGCCAGATCGGGCGGGGGGGCCGAGAAGATACGCAGTATTTT. This translates into CTSSQIGRGGREDTQYF.

The V call is TRBV5-4, the J call TRBJ2-7, with 12 bases identical to TRBD1. CDR1 and CDR2 (germline): SGHNT, YYREEE (reference sequence). Trimming took 5 bases from V and 6 from J; bases not matched to a gene: 6. This CDR3 contains 14 residues. CDR3 nucleotide sequence: TGTGCCAGCAGGATCGGGACAGGGGGCCGCGAGCAGTACTTC. This gives the protein CASRIGTGGREQYF.

The chain uses TRBV11-1 and TRBJ2-7, with TRBD1 matching over 7 bases. The junction had 2 bases not matched to a gene; V was cut back by 6 bases and J by 0 bases. This CDR3 has 13 amino acids. CDR1 is SGHAT and CDR2 is FQDESV in the germline V gene (reference sequence). Here the CDR3 reads CASRGDSSYEQYF. CDR3 nucleotide sequence: TGTGCCAGCAGGGGGGACAGCTCCTACGAGCAGTACTTC.

V is TRBV4-3 and J is TRBJ1-1; no definite D call. This CDR3 spans 15 amino acids. Trimming removed 0 bases from V and 3 bases from J, with 11 bases in between. Germline CDR1 is LGHNA and CDR2 is YSLEER. The CDR3 reads CASSQDGDWDTEAFF. The CDR3, as DNA: TGCGCCAGCAGCCAAGATGGAGACTGGGACACTGAAGCTTTCTTT.

The chain uses TRBV9 and TRBJ2-2, with unresolved D. The CDR3 contains 16 residues. Trimming pared 3 bases from V and 2 bases from J, leaving 14 bases between. Germline values: CDR1 SGDLS, CDR2 YYNGEE. The CDR3 spells CASSATPAANTGELFF. The CDR3 DNA sequence: TGTGCCAGCAGCGCAACCCCGGCGGCAAACACCGGGGAGCTGTTTTTT.

This clone has only a few counts. J is TRBJ2-1 and V is TRBV7-8; possibly TRBD1 for D (6 bases). The CDR3 runs to 14 residues. From germline, CDR1 is SGHVS and CDR2 FQNEAQ. V dropped 3 bases and J dropped 7 bases, with 13 bases sitting between them. In DNA form, the CDR3 reads TGTGCCAGCAGCTTTCGGGACATTGCGAATGAGCAGTTCTTC. The encoded protein is CASSFRDIANEQFF.

This clone was seen a few times. The CDR3 is CASSQVESYGYTF. The DNA for the CDR3 is TGCGCCAGCAGCCAAGTGGAGTCCTATGGCTACACCTTC. The chain carries TRBV4-3 and TRBJ1-2; D remains unclear. The CDR3 spans 13 residues. Per germline, CDR1 LGHNA and CDR2 YSLEER. Deletions cut 1 base from V and 4 bases from J, with 7 bases between.

This sequence joins TRBV28 and TRBJ2-2; 7 nucleotides align to TRBD2. The CDR3 is made up of 18 amino acids. Trimming removed 6 bases from V and 4 bases from J; junction bases left unmatched: 17. CDR1 MDHEN and CDR2 SYDVKM come from the germline V gene. The CDR3 DNA sequence: TGTGCCAGCAGCACCTCCCACCTGGGGGGGTTTGGCACCGGGGAGCTGTTTTTT. Protein: CASSTSHLGGFGTGELFF.

The chain has TRBV28 and TRBJ1-5, with D possibly TRBD1 on 5 matching bases. Germline values: CDR1 MDHEN, CDR2 SYDVKM. V was shortened by 4 bases and J by 5 bases, with 9 bases between the two germline ends. This CDR3 contains 13 residues. The CDR3 DNA is TGTGCCAGCAGTTCAGGGTCGGATCAGCCCCAGCATTTT. Translation: CASSSGSDQPQHF.

The rearrangement joins TRBV18 to TRBJ1-1, with D maybe TRBD1 (5 bases). The CDR3 runs 12 residues. In germline, CDR1 is KGHSH, CDR2 LQKENI. V lost 5 bases to trimming and J lost 7 bases, with 11 bases between them. CDR3 nucleotide sequence: TGTGCCAGCTCAACCGACAGCCTTGAAGCTTTCTTT. Encoded protein: CASSTDSLEAFF.

The chain links TRBV29-1 to TRBJ1-3; D not certain. Per the germline V gene, CDR1 is SQVTM and CDR2 is ANQGSEA. There are 14 residues in the CDR3. V lost 0 bases and J lost 3, with 9 bases in between. CDR3 sequence: CSVEDGEGGNTIYF. The CDR3 nucleotides are TGCAGCGTTGAAGATGGGGAGGGTGGAAACACCATATATTTT.

This clone came up a few times. The chain recombines TRBV4-1 with TRBJ1-4; TRBD1 matches at 7 bases. CDR3 length equals 18 residues. Germline V gives CDR1 MGHRA, CDR2 YSYEKL. The junction had 14 bases not matched to a gene; V was cut back by 4 bases and J by 3 bases. The DNA for the CDR3 is TGCGCCAGCAGCCCCCTTGGGCCAGGGGGAAGATCTAATGAAAAACTGTTTTTT. Translating it yields CASSPLGPGGRSNEKLFF.

The rearrangement links TRBV4-3 to TRBJ2-7; TRBD1 matches at 8 bases. After removal of 1 base from V and 7 bases from J, the junction contained 6 bases not matched to a gene. The CDR3 runs to 14 residues. In germline, CDR1 is LGHNA, CDR2 YSLEER. The CDR3 sequence: CASSQAWTGREQYF. In DNA form, the CDR3 reads TGCGCCAGCAGCCAAGCATGGACAGGGCGTGAGCAGTACTTC.